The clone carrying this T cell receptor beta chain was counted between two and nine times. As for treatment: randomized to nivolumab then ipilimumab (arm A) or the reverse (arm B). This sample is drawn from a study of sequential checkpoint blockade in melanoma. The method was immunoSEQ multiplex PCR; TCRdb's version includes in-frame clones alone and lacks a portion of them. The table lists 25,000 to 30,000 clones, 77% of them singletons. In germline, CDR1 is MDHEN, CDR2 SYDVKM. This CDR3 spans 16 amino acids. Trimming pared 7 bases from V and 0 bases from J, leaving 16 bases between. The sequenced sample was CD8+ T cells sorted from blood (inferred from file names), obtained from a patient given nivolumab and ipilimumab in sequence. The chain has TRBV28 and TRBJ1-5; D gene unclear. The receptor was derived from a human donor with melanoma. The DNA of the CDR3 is TGTGCCAGCAACGGCCGGCGGCAATATAGCAATCAGCCCCAGCATTTT. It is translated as CASNGRRQYSNQPQHF.